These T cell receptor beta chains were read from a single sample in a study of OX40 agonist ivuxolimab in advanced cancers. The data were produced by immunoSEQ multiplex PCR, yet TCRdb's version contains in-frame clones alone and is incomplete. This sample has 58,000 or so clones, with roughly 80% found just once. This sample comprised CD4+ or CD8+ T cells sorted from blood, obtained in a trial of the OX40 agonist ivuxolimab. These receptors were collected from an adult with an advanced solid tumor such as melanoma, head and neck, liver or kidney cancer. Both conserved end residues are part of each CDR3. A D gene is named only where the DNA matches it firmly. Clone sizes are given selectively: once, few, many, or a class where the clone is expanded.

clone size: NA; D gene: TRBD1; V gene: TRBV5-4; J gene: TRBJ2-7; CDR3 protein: CASSRDRVPTYEQYF; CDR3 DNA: TGTGCCAGCAGTCGAGACAGGGTCCCAACCTACGAGCAGTACTTC
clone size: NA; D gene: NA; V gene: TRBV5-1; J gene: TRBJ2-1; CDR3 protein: CASSLAGGGTYNEQFF; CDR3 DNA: TGCGCCAGCAGCTTGGCAGGCGGGGGCACCTACAATGAGCAGTTCTTC
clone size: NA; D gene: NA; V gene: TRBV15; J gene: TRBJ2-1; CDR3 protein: CATSRDPGAWQFF; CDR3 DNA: TGTGCCACCAGCAGAGATCCCGGGGCGTGGCAGTTCTTC
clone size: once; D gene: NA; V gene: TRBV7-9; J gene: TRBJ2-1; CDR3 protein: CASSETGHFEQFF; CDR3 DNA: TGTGCCAGCAGCGAAACGGGACATTTTGAGCAGTTCTTC
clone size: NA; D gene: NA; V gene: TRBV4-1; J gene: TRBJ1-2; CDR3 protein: CASSHAMRQRGGYGYTF; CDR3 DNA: TGCGCCAGCAGCCATGCGATGCGACAGCGAGGGGGCTATGGCTACACCTTC
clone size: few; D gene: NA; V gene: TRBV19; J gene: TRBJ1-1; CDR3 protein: CASTLQGSEAFF; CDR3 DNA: TGTGCCAGTACCCTCCAGGGGAGTGAAGCTTTCTTT
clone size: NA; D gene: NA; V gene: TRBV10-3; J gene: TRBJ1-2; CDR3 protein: CAIRGLQAGDGYTF; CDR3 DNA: TGTGCCATCAGGGGTTTACAGGCTGGAGATGGCTACACCTTC
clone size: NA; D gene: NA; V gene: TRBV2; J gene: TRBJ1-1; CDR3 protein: CAINRERGTEAFF; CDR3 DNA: TGTGCCATCAACAGGGAACGGGGAACTGAAGCTTTCTTT
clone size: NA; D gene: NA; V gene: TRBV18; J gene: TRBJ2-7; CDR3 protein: CASSRDTRSLEQYF; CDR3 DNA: TGTGCCAGCTCACGGGACACTAGGTCGCTCGAGCAGTACTTC
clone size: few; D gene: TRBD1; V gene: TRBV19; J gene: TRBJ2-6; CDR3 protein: CASTMGQGAGGANVLTF; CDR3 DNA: TGTGCCAGTACCATGGGACAGGGGGCGGGAGGGGCCAACGTCCTGACTTTC
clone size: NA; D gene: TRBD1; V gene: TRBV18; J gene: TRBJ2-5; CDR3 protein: CASNPTGTFETQYF; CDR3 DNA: TGTGCCAGTAACCCGACAGGGACCTTTGAGACCCAGTACTTC
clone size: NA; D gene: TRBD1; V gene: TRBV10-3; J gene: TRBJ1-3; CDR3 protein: CAISEPFTGGSGNTIYF; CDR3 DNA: TGTGCCATCAGTGAGCCCTTCACAGGGGGCTCTGGAAACACCATATATTTT
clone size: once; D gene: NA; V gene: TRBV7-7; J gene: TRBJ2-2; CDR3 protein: CASTSLPGSTGELFF; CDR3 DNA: TGTGCTAGCACCTCTCTGCCAGGGTCCACCGGGGAGCTGTTTTTT
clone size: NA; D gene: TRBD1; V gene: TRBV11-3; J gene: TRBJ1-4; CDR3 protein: CASSTRQGTEKLFF; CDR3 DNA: TGTGCCAGCAGCACCCGACAGGGGACTGAAAAACTGTTTTTT
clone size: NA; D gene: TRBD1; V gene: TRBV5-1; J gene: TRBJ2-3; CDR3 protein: CASVMTGDRTDTQYF; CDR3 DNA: TGCGCCAGCGTCATGACAGGGGACCGCACAGATACGCAGTATTTT
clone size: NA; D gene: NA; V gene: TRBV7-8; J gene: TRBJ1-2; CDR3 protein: CASSLEGRGTLYGYTF; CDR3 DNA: TGTGCCAGCAGCTTAGAGGGACGGGGGACCCTCTATGGCTACACCTTC
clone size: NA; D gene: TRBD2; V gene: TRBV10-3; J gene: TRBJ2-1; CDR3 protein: CASSGTSGGNEQFF; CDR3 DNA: TGTGCCTCAAGTGGGACTAGCGGGGGTAATGAGCAGTTCTTC
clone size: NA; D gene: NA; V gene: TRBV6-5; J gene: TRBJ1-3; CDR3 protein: CASSRDGYSGNTIYF; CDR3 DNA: TGTGCCAGCAGCCGGGACGGCTACTCTGGAAACACCATATATTTT
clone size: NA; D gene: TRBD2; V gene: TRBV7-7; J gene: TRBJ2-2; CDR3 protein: CASSLASGVSTGELFF; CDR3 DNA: TGTGCTAGCAGCTTAGCTAGCGGGGTCTCCACCGGGGAGCTGTTTTTT
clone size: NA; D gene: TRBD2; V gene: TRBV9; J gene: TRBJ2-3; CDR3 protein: CASSVERGLAGLLGSTDTQYF; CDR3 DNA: TGTGCCAGCAGCGTAGAAAGAGGACTAGCGGGGCTTCTAGGTAGCACAGATACGCAGTATTTT